The 6 T cell receptor beta chains below were found in one sample sequenced in a study of T cell repertoires in cytomegalovirus infection. TCRdb reprocessed the reads via MiXCR and lists one record per CDR3 protein. Among roughly 110,000 distinct CDR3 sequences listed, over 9% were seen once. These receptors have no identified antigens. The sequenced sample consisted of PBMCs, sequenced either directly or after in vitro stimulation (not recorded which). These TCRs come from a human donor in good health (CMV status not recorded). Some clones in this sample may be carry-over from other donors' samples.

This clonotype showed up many times. The rearrangement joins TRBV7-6 to TRBJ2-5; 8 bases map to TRBD2. The trim removed 5 bases at V and 2 bases at J, leaving 1 base unmatched. Germline CDR1 SGHVS, CDR2 FNYEAQ. The CDR3 extends over 13 amino acids. The CDR3 protein is CASSRGRQETQYF. Written as DNA, the CDR3 is TGTGCCAGCAGCCGCGGGAGGCAAGAGACCCAGTACTTC.

This clonotype was detected a few times. The gene calls are TRBV12-3 or TRBV12-4 and TRBJ1-4, with 7 bases matching TRBD1. There are 14 residues in the CDR3. Trimming at V came to 7 bases and at J to 8 bases, leaving 10 bases not matched to a gene. Here the CDR3 reads CASTIQGLLEKLFF. CDR3 bases: TGTGCCAGCACCATACAGGGGTTGTTGGAAAAACTGTTTTTT.

There are a few counts of this clonotype. The rearrangement joins TRBV5-4 to TRBJ2-3; the D is unclear. V was cut by 2 bases and J by 2 bases, with 12 bases left in between. CDR3 length: 15 amino acids. Germline CDR1 SGHNT, CDR2 YYREEE (reference sequence). The CDR3 loop reads CASSFKMEHTDTQYF. As DNA, the CDR3 is TGTGCCAGCAGCTTCAAAATGGAACACACAGATACGCAGTATTTT.

This clonotype has only a few counts. The chain uses TRBV19 and TRBJ1-3; a possible D gene is TRBD1 (6 bases). V lost 7 bases and J lost 7, with 23 bases in between. The CDR3 extends over 16 amino acids. CDR1 is LNHDA and CDR2 is SQIVND in the germline V gene (reference sequence). CDR3 sequence reads: CASTRARQVFGNTIYF. In DNA form, the CDR3 reads TGTGCCAGTACAAGGGCCCGACAGGTTTTTGGGAACACCATATATTTT.

This clonotype showed up many times. V is TRBV7-2 and J is TRBJ2-7; TRBD2 matches 9 bases. Germline CDR1 and CDR2: SGHTA and FQGNSA. The CDR3 totals 14 residues. DNA of the CDR3: TGTGCCAGCAGCCCTCTAGCGGGATACGACCCGCTAGACGTC. Translation: CASSPLAGYDPLDV.

The chain's CDR3 is CATIEGNTEAFF. The CDR3 DNA is TGTGCCACCATTGAGGGGAACACTGAAGCTTTCTTT. V and J are TRBV28 and TRBJ1-1; no firm D call. Germline V gives CDR1 MDHEN, CDR2 SYDVKM. The CDR3 covers 12 residues. The ends were cut back, 10 bases at V and 1 base at J, with 10 bases in the middle.